This entry lists 3 T cell receptor beta chains sequenced from one sample in a study of response to subunit inactivated influenza vaccine. One entry per CDR3 protein results from TCRdb running MiXCR on the RT-PCR reads. Of some 500,000 distinct CDR3 sequences in the sample, about 15% are singletons; the top ten hold less than 4%. This sample comprised CD4+ T cells sorted from PBMCs, obtained 23 to 25 months after vaccination. The receptors derive from a man aged 45 to 70 who received an inactivated influenza vaccine.

For the CDR3, the DNA is TGCGCCAGCAGCCCTACCCGACAGGGGTTAGGAGAGACCCAGTACTTC. Its protein is CASSPTRQGLGETQYF. The chain is built from TRBV5-1 and TRBJ2-5; 8 bases are shared with TRBD1. The junction had 12 bases not matched to a gene; V was cut back by 4 bases and J by 4 bases. Germline V gene data show CDR1 as SGHRS and CDR2 as YFSETQ. CDR3 length: 16 amino acids.

This clonotype has just a few counts. The chain joins TRBV7-2 to TRBJ1-6, with D perhaps matching TRBD1 (6 bases). Per the germline V gene, CDR1 is SGHTA and CDR2 is FQGNSA. The CDR3 loop spans 17 amino acids. V was pared by 1 base and J by 4 bases, with 14 bases between. The CDR3, as DNA: TGTGCCAGCAGCTTAGGGGGACACCAACTTTATAATTCACCCCTCCACTTT. Protein: CASSLGGHQLYNSPLHF.

The rearrangement joins TRBV20-1 to TRBJ1-3, with TRBD1 matching 7 bases. The CDR3 runs to 14 residues. Germline values: CDR1 DFQATT, CDR2 SNEGSKA (reference sequence). V was pared by 6 bases and J by 0 bases, with 5 bases of the junction left unmatched. The CDR3 coding sequence is TGCAGTGCAACAAGGGACAGCTCTGGAAACACCATATATTTT. This sequence encodes CSATRDSSGNTIYF.